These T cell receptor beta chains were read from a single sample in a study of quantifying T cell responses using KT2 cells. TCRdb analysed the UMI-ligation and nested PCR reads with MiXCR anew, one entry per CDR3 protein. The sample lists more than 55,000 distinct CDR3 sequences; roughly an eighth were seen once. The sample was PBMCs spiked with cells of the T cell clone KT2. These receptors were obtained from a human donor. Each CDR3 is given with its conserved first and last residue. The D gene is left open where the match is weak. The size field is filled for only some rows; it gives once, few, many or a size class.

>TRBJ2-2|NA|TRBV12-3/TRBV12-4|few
CASKIGANTGELFF
TGTGCCAGCAAAATCGGGGCGAACACCGGGGAGCTGTTTTTT
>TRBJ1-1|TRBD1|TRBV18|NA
CASSQQGETEAFF
TGTGCCAGCTCACAGCAGGGGGAAACTGAAGCTTTCTTT
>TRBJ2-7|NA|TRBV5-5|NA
CASSLVTGYEQYF
TGTGCCAGCAGCTTGGTTACAGGCTACGAGCAGTACTTC
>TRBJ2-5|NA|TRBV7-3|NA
CASSLTGSAANRETQYF
TGTGCCAGCAGCTTAACAGGGTCGGCAGCGAATCGAGAGACCCAGTACTTC
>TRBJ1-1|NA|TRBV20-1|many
CSAPMRTAEAFF
TGCAGTGCACCCATGAGGACAGCTGAAGCTTTCTTT
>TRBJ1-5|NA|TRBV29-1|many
CSVGGRDQPQHF
TGCAGCGTTGGGGGTCGAGATCAGCCCCAGCATTTT
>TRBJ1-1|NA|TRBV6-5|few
CASSTTGSRDTEAFF
TGTGCCAGCAGTACGACGGGGTCGAGGGACACTGAAGCTTTCTTT
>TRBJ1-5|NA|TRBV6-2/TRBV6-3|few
CASSFASNQPQHF
TGTGCCAGCAGTTTCGCTAGCAATCAGCCCCAGCATTTT
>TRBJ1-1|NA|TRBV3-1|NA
CASSHLLLGQNTEAFF
TGTGCCAGCAGCCACCTCCTCCTAGGGCAGAACACTGAAGCTTTCTTT
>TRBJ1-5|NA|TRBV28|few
CASSWTERNQPQHF
TGTGCCAGCAGTTGGACAGAGCGTAATCAGCCCCAGCATTTT
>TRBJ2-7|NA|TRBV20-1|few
CSALRDGATYEQYF
TGCAGTGCTCTCCGGGACGGGGCTACCTACGAGCAGTACTTC
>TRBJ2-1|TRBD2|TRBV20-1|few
CSAKDRATSGIYNEQFF
TGCAGTGCCAAGGACAGGGCCACTAGCGGGATATACAATGAGCAGTTCTTC
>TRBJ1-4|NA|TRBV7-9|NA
CASSPPGGREKLFF
TGTGCCAGCAGCCCGCCGGGGGGACGGGAAAAACTGTTTTTT
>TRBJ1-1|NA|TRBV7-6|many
CASSAGAGDTEAFF
TGTGCCAGCAGCGCAGGGGCGGGTGATACTGAAGCTTTCTTT
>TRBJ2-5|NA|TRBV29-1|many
CSVDGSGWSRETQYF
TGCAGCGTTGACGGGTCAGGGTGGTCGCGTGAGACCCAGTACTTC
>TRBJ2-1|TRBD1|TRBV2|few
CASSAEGAPTYNEQFF
TGTGCCAGCAGTGCAGAGGGGGCTCCCACCTACAATGAGCAGTTCTTC
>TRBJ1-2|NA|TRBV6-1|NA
CASSELGTLAYGYTF
TGTGCCAGCAGTGAATTGGGGACCCTGGCCTATGGCTACACCTTC
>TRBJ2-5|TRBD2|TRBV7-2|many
CASSLGTSGRGGGTQYF
TGTGCCAGCAGCTTAGGGACTAGCGGGAGGGGAGGGGGAACCCAGTACTTC
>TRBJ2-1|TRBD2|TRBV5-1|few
CASSPPRSGGAIDEQFF
TGCGCCAGCAGCCCACCCCGGAGCGGGGGGGCCATCGATGAGCAGTTCTTC
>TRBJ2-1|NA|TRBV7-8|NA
CASSLGARAGNEQFF
TGTGCCAGCAGCTTAGGGGCCCGCGCGGGCAATGAGCAGTTCTTC
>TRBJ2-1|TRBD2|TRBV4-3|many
CASTSTYSGVSYNEQFF
TGCGCCAGCACCTCGACTTATAGCGGGGTTTCCTACAATGAGCAGTTCTTC
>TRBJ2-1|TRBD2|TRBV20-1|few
CSALTSGGDNEQFF
TGCAGTGCTTTGACTAGCGGGGGGGACAATGAGCAGTTCTTC
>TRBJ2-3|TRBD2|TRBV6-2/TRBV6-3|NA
CASSPGSGSADTQYF
TGTGCCAGCAGCCCGGGGAGCGGGAGTGCAGATACGCAGTATTTT
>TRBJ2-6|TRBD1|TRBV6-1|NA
CASKTGASSGANVLTF
TGTGCCAGCAAGACAGGGGCCTCCTCTGGGGCCAACGTCCTGACTTTC
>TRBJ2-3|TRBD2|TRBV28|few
CASSLFPSGRAGDTQYF
TGTGCCAGCAGTTTATTTCCTAGCGGGAGGGCCGGAGATACGCAGTATTTT
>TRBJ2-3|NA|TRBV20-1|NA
CSASSWRDDTSTDTQYF
TGCAGTGCTAGTTCGTGGCGGGACGACACTAGCACAGATACGCAGTATTTT
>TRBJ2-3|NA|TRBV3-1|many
CASSQVGAFRTDTQYF
TGTGCCAGCAGCCAAGTTGGAGCGTTCAGGACAGATACGCAGTATTTT
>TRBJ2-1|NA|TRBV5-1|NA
CASSLVGHTYNEQFF
TGCGCCAGCAGCTTGGTGGGGCATACTTACAATGAGCAGTTCTTC
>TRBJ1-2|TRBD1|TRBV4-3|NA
CASSQDRDRGYGYNF
TGCGCCAGCAGCCAAGACAGAGACAGGGGCTACGGCTACAACTTC
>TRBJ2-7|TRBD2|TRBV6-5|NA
CASIPNSGCPYEQYF
TGTGCCAGCATTCCGAATAGCGGGTGTCCCTACGAGCAGTACTTC
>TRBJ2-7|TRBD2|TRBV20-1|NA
CSARVGGRGYEQYF
TGCAGTGCTAGAGTAGGCGGGAGGGGCTACGAGCAGTACTTC
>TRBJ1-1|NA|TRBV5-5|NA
CASSLVPRENTEAFF
TGTGCCAGCAGCTTGGTCCCTAGAGAGAACACTGAAGCTTTCTTT
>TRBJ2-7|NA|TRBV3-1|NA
CASSHSDWNEQYF
TGTGCCAGCAGCCATTCGGACTGGAACGAGCAGTACTTC